Sequencing of this T cell receptor beta chain was carried out in a study of graft-versus-host responses after intestinal transplantation. For the study at large: Multivisceral, liver-intestinal, or isolated intestinal grafts were transplanted into recipients. All of the recipients had induction that used anti-thymocyte globulin, then tacrolimus and steroids for 2 to 3 years. Findings of the study overall: Ileal or blood samples showed some GvH clones first, and such clones were also found in recipient marrow. Researchers found peak circulating GvH clone levels linked to early post-transplant HvG declines.

Comment on this clone: The antigen is undetermined.

This CDR3 has 18 amino acids. V gave up 5 bases and J gave up 0 bases; unmatched junction bases: 9. In germline, CDR1 is SGHTA, CDR2 FQGNSA. The repertoire was sequenced with immunoSEQ multiplex PCR; TCRdb's copy has only in-frame clones and lacks some. This sample has about 96,000 clones, with roughly 92% found just once. The source material was unstimulated CD4+ T cells sorted from spleen or lymph node cells, sampled before intestinal transplant. The receptor was isolated from a human donor who received an intestinal transplant. The rearrangement joins TRBV7-2 to TRBJ2-3; 12 nucleotides agree with TRBD2. The CDR3 bases are TGTGCCAGCAGCACCGGGACTAGCGGGCGCACTAGCACAGATACGCAGTATTTT. Protein product: CASSTGTSGRTSTDTQYF.